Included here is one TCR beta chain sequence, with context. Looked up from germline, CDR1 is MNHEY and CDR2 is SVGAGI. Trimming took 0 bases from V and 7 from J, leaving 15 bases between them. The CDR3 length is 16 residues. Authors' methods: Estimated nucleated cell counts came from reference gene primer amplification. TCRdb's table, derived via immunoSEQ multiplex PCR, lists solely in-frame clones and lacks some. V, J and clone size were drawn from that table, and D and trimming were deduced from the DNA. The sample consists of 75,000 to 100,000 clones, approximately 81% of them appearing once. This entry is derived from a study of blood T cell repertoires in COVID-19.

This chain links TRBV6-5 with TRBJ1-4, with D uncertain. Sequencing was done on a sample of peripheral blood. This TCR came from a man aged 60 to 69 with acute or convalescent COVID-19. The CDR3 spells CASSYSIRVVAEKLFF. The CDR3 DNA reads TGTGCCAGCAGTTACTCTATTCGGGTGGTTGCTGAAAAACTGTTTTTT.